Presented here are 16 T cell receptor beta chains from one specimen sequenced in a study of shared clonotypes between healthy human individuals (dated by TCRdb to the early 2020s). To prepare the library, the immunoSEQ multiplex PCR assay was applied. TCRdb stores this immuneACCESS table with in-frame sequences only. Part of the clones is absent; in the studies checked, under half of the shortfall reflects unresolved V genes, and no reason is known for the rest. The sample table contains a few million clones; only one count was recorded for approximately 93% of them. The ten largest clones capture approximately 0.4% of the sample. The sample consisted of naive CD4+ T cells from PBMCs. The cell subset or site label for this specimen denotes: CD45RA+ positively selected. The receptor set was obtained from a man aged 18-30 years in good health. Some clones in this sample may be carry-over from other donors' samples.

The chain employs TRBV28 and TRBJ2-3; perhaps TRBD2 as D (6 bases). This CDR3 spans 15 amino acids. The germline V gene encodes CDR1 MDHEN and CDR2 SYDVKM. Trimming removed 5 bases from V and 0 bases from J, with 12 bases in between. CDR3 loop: CASSVPGLSTDTQYF. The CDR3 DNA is TGTGCCAGCAGTGTTCCGGGACTTAGCACAGATACGCAGTATTTT.

The CDR3 reads CASSTRDRHSGEQFF. CDR3 DNA sequence: TGTGCCAGCAGCACACGGGACAGGCACTCGGGGGAGCAGTTCTTC. The rearrangement links TRBV28 to TRBJ2-1, with 8 bases identical to TRBD1. The CDR3 spans 15 residues. Germline V lookup: CDR1 MDHEN, CDR2 SYDVKM. V shed 6 bases, J shed 10 bases, and the junction held 14 bases outside the gene matches.

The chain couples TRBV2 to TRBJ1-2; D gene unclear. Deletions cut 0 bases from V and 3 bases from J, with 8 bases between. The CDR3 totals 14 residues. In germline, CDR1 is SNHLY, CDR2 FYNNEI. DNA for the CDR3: TGTGCCAGCAGTGAAGCGGGCGGACACTATGGCTACACCTTC. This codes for CASSEAGGHYGYTF.

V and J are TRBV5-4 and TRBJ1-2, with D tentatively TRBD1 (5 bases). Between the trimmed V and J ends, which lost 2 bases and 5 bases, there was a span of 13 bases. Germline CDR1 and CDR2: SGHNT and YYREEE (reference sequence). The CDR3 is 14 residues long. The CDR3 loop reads CASSFPGGEYGYTF. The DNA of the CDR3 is TGTGCCAGCAGCTTCCCGGGGGGGGAGTATGGCTACACCTTC.

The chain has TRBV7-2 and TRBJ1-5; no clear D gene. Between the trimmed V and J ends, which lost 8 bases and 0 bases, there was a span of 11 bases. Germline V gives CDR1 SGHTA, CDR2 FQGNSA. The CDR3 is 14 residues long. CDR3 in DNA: TGTGCCAGCGGGATTTTTGGTAGCAATCAGCCCCAGCATTTT. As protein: CASGIFGSNQPQHF.

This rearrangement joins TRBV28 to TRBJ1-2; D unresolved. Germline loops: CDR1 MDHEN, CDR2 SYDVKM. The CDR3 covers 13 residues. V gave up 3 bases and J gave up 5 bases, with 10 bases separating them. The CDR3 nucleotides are TGTGCCAGCAGTTTCTCTAAGTTTTATGGCTACACCTTC. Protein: CASSFSKFYGYTF.

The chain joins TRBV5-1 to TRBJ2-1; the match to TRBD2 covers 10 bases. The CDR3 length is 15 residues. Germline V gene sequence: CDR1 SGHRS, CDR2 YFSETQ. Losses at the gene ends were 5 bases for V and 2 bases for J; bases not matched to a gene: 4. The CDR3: CASSHSGRTYNEQFF. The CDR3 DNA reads TGCGCCAGCAGTCATAGCGGGAGGACCTACAATGAGCAGTTCTTC.

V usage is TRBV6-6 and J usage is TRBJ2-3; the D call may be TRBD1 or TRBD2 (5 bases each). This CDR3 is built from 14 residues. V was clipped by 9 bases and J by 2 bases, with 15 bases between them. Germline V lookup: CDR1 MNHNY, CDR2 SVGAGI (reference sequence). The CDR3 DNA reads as TGTGCCAGTTCCCGGGACGGGGACACAGATACGCAGTATTTT. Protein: CASSRDGDTDTQYF.

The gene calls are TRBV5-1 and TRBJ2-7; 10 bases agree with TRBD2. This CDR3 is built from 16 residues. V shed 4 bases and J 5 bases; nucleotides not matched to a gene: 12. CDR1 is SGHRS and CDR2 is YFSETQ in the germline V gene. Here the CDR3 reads CASSPVGLAGANEQYF. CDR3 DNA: TGCGCCAGCAGCCCAGTAGGTCTAGCGGGAGCTAACGAGCAGTACTTC. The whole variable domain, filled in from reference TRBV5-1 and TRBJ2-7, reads KAGVTQTPRYLIKTRGQQVTLSCSPISGHRSVSWYQQTPGQGLQFLFEYFSETQRNKGNFPGRFSGRQFSNSRSEMNVSTLELGDSALYLCASSPVGLAGANEQYFGPGTRLTVT.

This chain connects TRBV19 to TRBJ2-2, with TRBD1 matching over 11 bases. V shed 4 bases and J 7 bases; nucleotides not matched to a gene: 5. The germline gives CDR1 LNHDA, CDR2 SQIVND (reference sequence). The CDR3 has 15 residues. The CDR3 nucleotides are TGTGCCAGTAGTACCGGACAGGGGGCGAACGGGGAGCTGTTTTTT. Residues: CASSTGQGANGELFF.

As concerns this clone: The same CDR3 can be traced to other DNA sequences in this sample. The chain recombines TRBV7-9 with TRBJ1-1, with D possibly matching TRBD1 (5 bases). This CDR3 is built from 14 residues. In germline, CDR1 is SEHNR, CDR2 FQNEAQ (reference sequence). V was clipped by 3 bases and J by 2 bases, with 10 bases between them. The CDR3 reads CASSLQGGNTEAFF. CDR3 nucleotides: TGTGCCAGCAGCTTGCAGGGTGGCAACACTGAAGCTTTCTTT.

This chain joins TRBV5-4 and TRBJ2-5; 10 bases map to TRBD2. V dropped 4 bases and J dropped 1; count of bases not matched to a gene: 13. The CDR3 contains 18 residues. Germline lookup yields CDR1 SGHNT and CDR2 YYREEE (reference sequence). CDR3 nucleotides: TGTGCCAGCAGCCGGGAGGCTAGCGGGAGCACAAGCCAAGAGACCCAGTACTTC. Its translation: CASSREASGSTSQETQYF.

The DNA for the CDR3 is TGTGCCAGCAGCTTAGACCGGGACAGCCACGAGCAGTACTTC. This translates into CASSLDRDSHEQYF. The chain combines TRBV11-2 with TRBJ2-7; TRBD1 aligns across 7 bases. There are 14 residues in the CDR3. Trimming removed 0 bases from V and 5 bases from J; junction bases left unmatched: 4. Per germline, CDR1 SGHAT and CDR2 FQNNGV.

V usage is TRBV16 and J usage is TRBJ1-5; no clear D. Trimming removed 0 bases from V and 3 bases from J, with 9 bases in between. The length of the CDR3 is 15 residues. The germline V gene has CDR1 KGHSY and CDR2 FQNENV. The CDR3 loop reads CASSQSAPNNQPQHF. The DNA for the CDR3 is TGTGCCAGCAGCCAATCTGCCCCAAACAATCAGCCCCAGCATTTT.

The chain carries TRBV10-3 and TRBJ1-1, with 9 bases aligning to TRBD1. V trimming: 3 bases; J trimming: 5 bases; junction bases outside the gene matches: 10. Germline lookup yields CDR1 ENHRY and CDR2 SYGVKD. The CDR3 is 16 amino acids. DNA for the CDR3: TGTGCCATCAGTGAAAGGTCCGGGACAGGGAAGACTGAAGCTTTCTTT. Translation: CAISERSGTGKTEAFF.

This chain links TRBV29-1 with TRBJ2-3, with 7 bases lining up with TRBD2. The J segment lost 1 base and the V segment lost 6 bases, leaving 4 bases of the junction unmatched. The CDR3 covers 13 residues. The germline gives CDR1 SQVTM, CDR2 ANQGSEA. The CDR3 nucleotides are TGCAGCGTGGGGGGGACTCGCACAGATACGCAGTATTTT. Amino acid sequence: CSVGGTRTDTQYF.